This entry is about one T cell receptor beta chain. These data originate in a study of CD8 T cells in Susac syndrome. Trimming removed 3 bases from V and 7 bases from J, with 14 bases in between. The CDR3 contains 14 residues. The germline V gene has CDR1 SGHDT and CDR2 YYEEEE. Reverse transcription of roughly 0.5 to 1 ug RNA used random hexamers. TCRdb passed the immunoSEQ multiplex PCR reads through MiXCR, listing each CDR3 protein once. The table has 160,000 or so distinct CDR3 sequences, under 95% seen once. Input material: CD4+ T cells from PBMCs. The chain couples TRBV5-6 to TRBJ2-1; D might be TRBD1 or TRBD2, each matching 5 bases. The receptor was isolated from a human donor in good health. The CDR3 coding sequence is TGTGCCAGCAGCTGGGGACCAGCAGGTAATGAGCAGTTCTTC. Protein product: CASSWGPAGNEQFF.